This T cell receptor beta chain was profiled in a study of metastatic and nonmetastatic thyroid tumors (dated by TCRdb to the early 2020s). Notes on the research overall: Repertoires from peripheral blood and from tumor or nodule tissue samples of malignant and benign thyroid patients were compared. Broader findings and caveats from the paper: TCR beta diversity was reported as significantly higher in malignant tumors than in benign nodules, in both blood and tumor samples.

The library was obtained by PCR. For sequencing, an Illumina HiSeq 4000 was employed. High-throughput sequencing was used to profile the CDR3 region of the TCR beta-chain in every patient. Per the source publication's procedure: Drawing on CDR3 differences between clinicopathological groups, the researchers built a classifier meant to tell apart patients with distant-metastatic papillary thyroid cancer. The Shannon index was used to assess repertoire diversity, and the Morisita-Horn index was used to assess tumor-blood repertoire similarity. In-frame beta chains were kept once TCRdb had trimmed the public reads at Q25 with fastp and called clones with MiXCR. TCRdb assigned the V and J calls; the authors' analysis was not used. The sample contains 14,000 to 15,000 clones, 20% to 25% of them found a single time. The ten largest account for roughly 8% of the sample. Spanning cysteine to phenylalanine, the CDR3 consists of 14 amino acids. The retained sequence is limited to the CDR3, 42 bases, with the frame set at the first base. Between the V and J ends, shortened by 6 bases and 2 bases respectively, the junction contains 12 bases. From a lookup of the germline V gene, CDR1 and CDR2 are MNHNS and SASEGT.

No treatment had been received by any patient before thyroid surgery. The study retrospectively analysed patient clinical samples collected from about 2011 to 2018 using T-cell receptor beta sequencing. This clone is identified as medium-sized (0.01 to 0.1%). Its specific antigen is unknown. No much larger clone exists at a distance of one base, and base qualities are not known. The clonotype comes from a female donor with papillary thyroid cancer or a benign thyroid nodule (not recorded which). Some clones in this sample may be carry-over from other donors' samples. Sequenced material: tumor tissue. The chain is assembled from TRBV6-1 and TRBJ2-3; the D gene may be TRBD1 or TRBD2, since each aligns over 5 bases. In nucleotide form, the sequence is TGTGCCAGCAGGCCGGGACGGGTCACAGATACGCAGTATTTT. It is translated as CASRPGRVTDTQYF.